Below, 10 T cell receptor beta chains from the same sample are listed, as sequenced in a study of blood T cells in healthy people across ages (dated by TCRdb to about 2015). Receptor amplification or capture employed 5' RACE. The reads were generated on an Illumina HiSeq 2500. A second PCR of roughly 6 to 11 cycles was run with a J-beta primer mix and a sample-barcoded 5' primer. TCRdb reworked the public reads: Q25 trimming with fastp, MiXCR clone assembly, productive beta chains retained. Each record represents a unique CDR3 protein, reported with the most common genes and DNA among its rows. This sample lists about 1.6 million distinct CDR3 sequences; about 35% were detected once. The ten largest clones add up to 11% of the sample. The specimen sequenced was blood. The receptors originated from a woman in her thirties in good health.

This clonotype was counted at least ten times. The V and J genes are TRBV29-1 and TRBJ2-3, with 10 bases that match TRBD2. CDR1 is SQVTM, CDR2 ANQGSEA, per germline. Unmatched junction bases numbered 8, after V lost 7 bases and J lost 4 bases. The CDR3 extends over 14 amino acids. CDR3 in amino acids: CSAKASGSPDTQYF. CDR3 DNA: TGCAGCGCCAAGGCTAGCGGGAGTCCAGATACGCAGTATTTT.

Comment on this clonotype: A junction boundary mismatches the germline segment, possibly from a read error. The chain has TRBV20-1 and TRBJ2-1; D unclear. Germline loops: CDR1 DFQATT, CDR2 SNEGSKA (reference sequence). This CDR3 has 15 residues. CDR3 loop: CSARATKSSYNGQFF. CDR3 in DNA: TGCAGTGCTAGAGCTACGAAAAGCTCCTACAATGGGCAGTTCTTC.

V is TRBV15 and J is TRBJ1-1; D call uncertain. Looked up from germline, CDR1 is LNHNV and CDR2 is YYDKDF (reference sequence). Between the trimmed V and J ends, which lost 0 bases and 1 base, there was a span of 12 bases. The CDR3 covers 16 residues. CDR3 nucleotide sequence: TGTGCCACCAGCAGAGATGAGGAGGGCCCGAACACTGAAGCTTTCTTT. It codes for CATSRDEEGPNTEAFF. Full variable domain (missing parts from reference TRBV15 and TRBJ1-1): DAMVIQNPRYQVTQFGKPVTLSCSQTLNHNVMYWYQQKSSQAPKLLFHYYDKDFNNEADTPDNFQSRRPNTSFCFLDIRSPGLGDTAMYLCATSRDEEGPNTEAFFGQGTRLTVV.

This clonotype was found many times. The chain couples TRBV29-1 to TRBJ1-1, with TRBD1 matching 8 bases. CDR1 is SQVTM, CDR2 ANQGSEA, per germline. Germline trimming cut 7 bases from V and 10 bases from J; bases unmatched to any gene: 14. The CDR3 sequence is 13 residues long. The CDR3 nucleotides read TGCAGCGCGAGCCGGTCGACAGGGGAGAGAGCTTTCTTT. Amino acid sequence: CSASRSTGERAFF.

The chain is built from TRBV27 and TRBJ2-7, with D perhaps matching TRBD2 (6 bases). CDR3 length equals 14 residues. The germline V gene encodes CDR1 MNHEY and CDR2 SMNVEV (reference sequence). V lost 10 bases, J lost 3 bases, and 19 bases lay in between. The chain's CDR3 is CATSRESLSYEQYF. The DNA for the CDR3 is TGTGCCACCAGCCGGGAGTCACTTAGCTACGAGCAGTACTTC.

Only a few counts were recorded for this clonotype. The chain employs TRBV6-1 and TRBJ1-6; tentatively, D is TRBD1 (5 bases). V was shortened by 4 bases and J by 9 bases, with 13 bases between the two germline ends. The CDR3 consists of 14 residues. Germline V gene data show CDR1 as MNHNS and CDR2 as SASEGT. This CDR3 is CASSVRVLSSPLHF. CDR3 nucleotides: TGTGCCAGCAGTGTCAGGGTTTTGAGTTCACCCCTCCACTTT.

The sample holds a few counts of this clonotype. Here the CDR3 reads CASRGGQVQETQYF. The DNA for the CDR3 is TGCGCCAGCAGGGGGGGACAGGTCCAAGAGACCCAGTACTTC. The rearrangement links TRBV5-1 to TRBJ2-5; 8 bases are shared with TRBD1. This CDR3 contains 14 residues. Germline CDR1 SGHRS, CDR2 YFSETQ. Trimming cost V 5 bases and J 1 base; bases outside gene matches: 4.

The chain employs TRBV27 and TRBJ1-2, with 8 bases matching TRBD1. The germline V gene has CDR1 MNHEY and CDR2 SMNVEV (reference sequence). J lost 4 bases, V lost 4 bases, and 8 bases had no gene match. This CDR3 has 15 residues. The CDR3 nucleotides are TGTGCCAGCAGTTCGCAGGACAGGGAGCTCTATGGCTACACCTTC. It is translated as CASSSQDRELYGYTF.

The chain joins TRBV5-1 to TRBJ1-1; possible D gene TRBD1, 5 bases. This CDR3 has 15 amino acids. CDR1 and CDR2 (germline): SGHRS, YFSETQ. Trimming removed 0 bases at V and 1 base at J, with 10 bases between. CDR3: CASSLVQAANTEAFF. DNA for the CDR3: TGCGCCAGCAGCTTGGTACAGGCGGCGAACACTGAAGCTTTCTTT.

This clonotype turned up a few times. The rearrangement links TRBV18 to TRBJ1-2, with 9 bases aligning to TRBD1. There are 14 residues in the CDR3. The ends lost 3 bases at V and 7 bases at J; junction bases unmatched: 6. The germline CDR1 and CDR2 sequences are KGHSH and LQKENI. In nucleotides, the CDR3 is TGTGCCAGCTCACCGGGACAGGGCTTCTTTGGCTACACCTTC. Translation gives CASSPGQGFFGYTF. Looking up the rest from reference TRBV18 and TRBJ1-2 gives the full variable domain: NAGVMQNPRHLVRRRGQEARLRCSPMKGHSHVYWYRQLPEEGLKFMVYLQKENIIDESGMPKERFSAEFPKEGPSILRIQQVVRGDSAAYFCASSPGQGFFGYTFGSGTRLTVV.